These T cell receptor beta chains were read from a single sample in a study of shared clonotypes between healthy human individuals. The protocol was immunoSEQ multiplex PCR, while the TCRdb copy is restricted to in-frame clones and leaves out a portion. This sample has 2 million to 2.5 million clones, with under 95% found just once. The material sequenced was naive CD8+ T cells from PBMCs. These receptors all come from a man younger than 35 in good health. Some clones in this sample may be carry-over from other donors' samples. Each CDR3 is given with its conserved first and last residue. D genes are given only for firm matches. A clone size is listed for some rows: how often the clone was seen (once, few, many), or a class if it is expanded.

TRBJ2-2 TRBD1 TRBV4-1 . CASSQGTGVGELFF TGCGCCAGCAGCCAGGGGACAGGGGTAGGGGAGCTGTTTTTT
TRBJ2-7 . TRBV29-1 . CSVKAEGPSYEQYF TGCAGCGTGAAAGCGGAAGGCCCCTCCTACGAGCAGTACTTC
TRBJ1-2 . TRBV19 . CASTPRTDYGYTF TGTGCCAGTACCCCGCGGACAGATTATGGCTACACCTTC
TRBJ2-7 . TRBV4-1 . CASSQDRVLSYEQYF TGCGCCAGCAGCCAAGACAGGGTTCTCTCCTACGAGCAGTACTTC
TRBJ2-1 . TRBV28 . CASRTFSYNEQFF TGTGCCAGCCGGACGTTCTCCTACAATGAGCAGTTCTTC
TRBJ2-2 TRBD1 TRBV4-1 . CASSLGQGPNTGELFF TGCGCCAGCAGCCTTGGACAGGGACCGAACACCGGGGAGCTGTTTTTT
TRBJ2-1 TRBD2 TRBV4-1 once CASSQPRTSGRTGGHNEQFF TGCGCCAGCAGCCAACCTCGGACTAGCGGGAGAACAGGTGGACACAATGAGCAGTTCTTC
TRBJ1-1 . TRBV5-6 . CASSLTGNVMNTEAFF TGTGCCAGCAGCTTGACCGGGAACGTTATGAACACTGAAGCTTTCTTT
TRBJ1-1 . TRBV28 . CASSFLTSGTEAFF TGTGCCAGCAGTTTTTTAACGAGTGGCACTGAAGCTTTCTTT
TRBJ1-5 TRBD1 TRBV4-3 . CASSQDRTGQPQHF TGCGCCAGCAGCCAAGATAGGACAGGTCAGCCCCAGCATTTT
TRBJ1-3 . TRBV27 . CASSPRSSGNTIYF TGTGCCAGCAGCCCCAGAAGCTCTGGAAACACCATATATTTT
TRBJ1-3 . TRBV9 . CASSVAPLEVVSSGNTIYF TGTGCCAGCAGCGTAGCCCCATTGGAGGTGGTGAGCTCTGGAAACACCATATATTTT
TRBJ2-5 . TRBV29-1 . CSVDSGVGETQYF TGCAGCGTTGATTCGGGGGTAGGAGAGACCCAGTACTTC
TRBJ2-1 TRBD2 TRBV5-1 . CASSPDAWTSGRPYNEQFF TGCGCCAGCAGCCCGGACGCCTGGACTAGCGGGAGGCCATACAATGAGCAGTTCTTC
TRBJ2-7 . TRBV11-3 . CASSRSGKDLSYEQYF TGTGCCAGCAGCAGATCCGGGAAGGACCTTTCTTACGAGCAGTACTTC
TRBJ2-7 . TRBV28 . CASSPRTEAYEQYF TGTGCCAGCAGCCCTAGGACAGAAGCCTACGAGCAGTACTTC
TRBJ2-7 TRBD1 TRBV7-9 . CATADRDHGEQYF TGTGCCACGGCGGACAGGGACCATGGTGAGCAGTACTTC
TRBJ2-2 . TRBV4-3 . CASSPDLSGELFF TGCGCCAGCAGCCCCGACCTGAGCGGGGAGCTGTTTTTT
TRBJ1-2 . TRBV19 . CASSPTMGPPAGYTF TGTGCCAGTAGTCCGACAATGGGACCGCCCGCTGGCTACACCTTC
TRBJ2-5 . TRBV11-2 . CASSQETQYF TGTGCCAGCAGCCAAGAGACCCAGTACTTC
TRBJ1-1 . TRBV19 . CASILAGSGTEAFF .
TRBJ1-5 . TRBV27 . CASSTSTGDSNQPQHF .
TRBJ1-1 . TRBV19 few CASSNSLDTEAFF TGTGCCAGTAGTAACAGTTTGGACACTGAAGCTTTCTTT
TRBJ2-1 . TRBV7-6 . CASSIAQRADEQFF TGTGCCAGCAGCATAGCCCAGCGGGCTGATGAGCAGTTCTTC
TRBJ2-3 . TRBV11-2 . CASIFGSGYTDTQYF TGTGCCAGCATCTTTGGGTCCGGATACACAGATACGCAGTATTTT
TRBJ2-7 . TRBV4-1 . CASSPFGGGQVYEQYF TGCGCCAGCAGCCCCTTCGGGGGAGGACAAGTATACGAGCAGTACTTC
TRBJ1-1 . TRBV15 . CATSPGQLNTEAFF TGTGCCACCAGCCCAGGACAGTTGAACACTGAAGCTTTCTTT